The present T cell receptor beta chain was sequenced within a study of T cells after yellow fever vaccination. CDR3 size: 16 residues. Looked up from germline, CDR1 is SGDLS and CDR2 is YYNGEE. Trimming took 1 base from V and 1 from J, leaving 12 bases between them. General study findings and limits: Some clonotypes were seen in both the CD4 and the CD8 compartments. These made up a small share and likely arose from convergent recombination. Subsequent to the booster, the majority of primary-vaccination clones reappeared (roughly 96% CD4, around 90% CD8).

This clonotype was seen more than once but under ten times. What it binds is unknown. TCRdb re-called the 5' RACE reads through MiXCR, storing one row per CDR3 protein. The sample holds some 300,000 distinct CDR3 sequences, 7.5% to 9% seen once. This specimen consisted of CD4+ T cells sorted from PBMCs, obtained 5 days after the yellow fever booster vaccination. The receptor comes from a man aged 18-30 years who received the YFV17D yellow fever vaccine. The chain employs TRBV9 and TRBJ2-1; TRBD1 is a possible D gene (6 bases). CDR3 loop: CASSVTGIGSYNEQFF. The CDR3 DNA reads TGTGCCAGCAGCGTAACAGGGATAGGGTCCTACAATGAGCAGTTCTTC.